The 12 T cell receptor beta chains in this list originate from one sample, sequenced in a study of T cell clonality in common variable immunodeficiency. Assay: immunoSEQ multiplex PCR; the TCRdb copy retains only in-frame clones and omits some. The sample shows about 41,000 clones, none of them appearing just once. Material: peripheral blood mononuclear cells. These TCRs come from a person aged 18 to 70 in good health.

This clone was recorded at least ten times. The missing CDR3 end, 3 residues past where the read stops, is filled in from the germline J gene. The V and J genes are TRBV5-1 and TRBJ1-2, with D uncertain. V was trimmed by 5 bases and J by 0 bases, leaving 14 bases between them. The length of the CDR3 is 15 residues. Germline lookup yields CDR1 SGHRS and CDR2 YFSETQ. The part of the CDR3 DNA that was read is TGCGCCAGCAGAAAAGGGCATCAAGCTAACTATGGC. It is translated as CASRKGHQANYG. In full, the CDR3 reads CASRKGHQANYGYTF.

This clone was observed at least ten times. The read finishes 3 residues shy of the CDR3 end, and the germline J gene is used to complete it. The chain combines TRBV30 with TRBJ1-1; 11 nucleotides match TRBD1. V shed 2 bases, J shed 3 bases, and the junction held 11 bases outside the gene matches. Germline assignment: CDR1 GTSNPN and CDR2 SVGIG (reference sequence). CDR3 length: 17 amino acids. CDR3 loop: CAWSNWGGQGADTEAFF. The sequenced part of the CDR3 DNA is TGTGCCTGGAGTAACTGGGGAGGACAGGGGGCGGACACTGAA.

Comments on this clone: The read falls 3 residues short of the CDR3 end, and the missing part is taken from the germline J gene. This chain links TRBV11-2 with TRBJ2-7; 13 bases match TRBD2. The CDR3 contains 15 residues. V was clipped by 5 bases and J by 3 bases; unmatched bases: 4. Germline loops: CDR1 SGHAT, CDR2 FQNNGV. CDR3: CASSPRTSGSYEQYF. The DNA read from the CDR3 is TGTGCCAGCAGCCCGAGGACTAGCGGGAGCTACGAG. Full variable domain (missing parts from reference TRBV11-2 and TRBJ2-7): EAGVAQSPRYKIIEKRQSVAFWCNPISGHATLYWYQQILGQGPKLLIQFQNNGVVDDSQLPKDRFSAERLKGVDSTLKIQPAKLEDSAVYLCASSPRTSGSYEQYFGPGTRLTVT.

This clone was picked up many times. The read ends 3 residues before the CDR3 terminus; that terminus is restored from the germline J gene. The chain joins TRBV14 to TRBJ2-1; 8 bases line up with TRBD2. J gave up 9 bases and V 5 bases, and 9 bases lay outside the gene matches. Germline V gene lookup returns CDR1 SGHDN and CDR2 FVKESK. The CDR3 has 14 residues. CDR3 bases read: TGTGCCAGCAGCGTCCGCCCCCTAGCGGGTGAG. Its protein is CASSVRPLAGE. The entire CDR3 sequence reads CASSVRPLAGEQFF.

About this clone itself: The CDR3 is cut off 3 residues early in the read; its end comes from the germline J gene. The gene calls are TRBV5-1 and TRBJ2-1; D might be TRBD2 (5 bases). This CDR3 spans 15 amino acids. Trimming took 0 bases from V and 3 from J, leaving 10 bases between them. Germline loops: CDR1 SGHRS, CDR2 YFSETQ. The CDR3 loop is CASSLGGFGYNEQFF. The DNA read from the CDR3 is TGCGCCAGCAGCTTGGGAGGGTTTGGCTACAATGAG.

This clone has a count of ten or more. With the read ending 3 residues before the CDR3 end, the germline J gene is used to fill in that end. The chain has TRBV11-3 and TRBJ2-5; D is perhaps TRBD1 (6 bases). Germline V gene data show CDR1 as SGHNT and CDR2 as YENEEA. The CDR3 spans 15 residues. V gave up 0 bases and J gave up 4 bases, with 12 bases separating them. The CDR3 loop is CASSLEGQMGETQYF. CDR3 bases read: TGTGCCAGCAGCTTAGAAGGACAGATGGGAGAGACC.

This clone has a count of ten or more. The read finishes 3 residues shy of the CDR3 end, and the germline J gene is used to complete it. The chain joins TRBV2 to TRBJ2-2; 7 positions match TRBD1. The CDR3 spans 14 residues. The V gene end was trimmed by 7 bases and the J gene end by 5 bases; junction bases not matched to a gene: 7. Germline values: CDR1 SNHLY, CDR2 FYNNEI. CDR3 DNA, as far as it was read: TGTGCCAGCAACCGACAGGGAGTTACCGGGGAG. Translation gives CASNRQGVTGE. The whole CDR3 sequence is CASNRQGVTGELFF.

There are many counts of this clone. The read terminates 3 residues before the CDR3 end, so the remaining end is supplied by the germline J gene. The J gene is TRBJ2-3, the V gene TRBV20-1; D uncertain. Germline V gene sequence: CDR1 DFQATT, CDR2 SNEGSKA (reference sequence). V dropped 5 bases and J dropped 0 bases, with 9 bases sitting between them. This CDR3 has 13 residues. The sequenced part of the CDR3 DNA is TGCAGTGCTCAGTTAAGTAGCACAGATACG. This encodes CSAQLSSTDT. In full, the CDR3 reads CSAQLSSTDTQYF.

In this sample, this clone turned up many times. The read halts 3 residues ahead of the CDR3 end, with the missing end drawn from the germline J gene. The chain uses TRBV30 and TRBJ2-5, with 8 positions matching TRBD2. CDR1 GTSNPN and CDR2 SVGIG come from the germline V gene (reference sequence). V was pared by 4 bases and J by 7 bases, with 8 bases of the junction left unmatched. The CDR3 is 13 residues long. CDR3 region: CAWIPGTRGTQYF. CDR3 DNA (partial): TGTGCCTGGATCCCCGGGACTAGAGGGACC.

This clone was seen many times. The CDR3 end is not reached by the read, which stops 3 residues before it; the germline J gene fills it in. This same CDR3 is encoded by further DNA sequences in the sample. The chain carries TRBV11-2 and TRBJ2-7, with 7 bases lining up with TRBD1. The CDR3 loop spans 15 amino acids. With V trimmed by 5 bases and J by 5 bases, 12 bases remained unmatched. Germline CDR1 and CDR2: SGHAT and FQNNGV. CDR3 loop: CASSPPRQGWHEQYF. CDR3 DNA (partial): TGTGCCAGCAGCCCCCCCCGACAGGGTTGGCACGAG.

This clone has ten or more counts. CDR3 sequence: CAGTGLQNDTQYF. Partial CDR3 DNA: TGTGCCGGCACGGGACTACAAAACGATACG. This sequence joins TRBV19 and TRBJ2-3; 7 bases line up with TRBD2. With the read ending 3 residues before the CDR3 end, the germline J gene is used to fill in that end. The CDR3 runs 13 residues. CDR1 and CDR2 (germline): LNHDA, SQIVND (reference sequence). V was clipped by 11 bases and J by 6 bases; unmatched bases: 11. Supplemented by reference TRBV19 and TRBJ2-3, the full variable domain reads DGGITQSPKYLFRKEGQNVTLSCEQNLNHDAMYWYRQDPGQGLRLIYYSQIVNDFQKGDIAEGYSVSREKKESFPLTVTSAQKNPTAFYLCAGTGLQNDTQYFGPGTRLTVL.

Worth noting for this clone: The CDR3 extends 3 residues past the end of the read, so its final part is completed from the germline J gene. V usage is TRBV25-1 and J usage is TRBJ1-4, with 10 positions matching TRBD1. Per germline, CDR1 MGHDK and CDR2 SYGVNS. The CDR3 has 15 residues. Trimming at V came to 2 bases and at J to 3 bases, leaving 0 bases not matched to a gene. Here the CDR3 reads CASSEGTGANEKLFF. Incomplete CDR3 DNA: TGTGCCAGCAGTGAAGGGACAGGGGCTAATGAAAAA.